Listed below are T cell receptor beta chains from one sample, sequenced in a study of radiotherapy plus CTLA-4 blockade in lung cancer. The protocol was immunoSEQ multiplex PCR, while the TCRdb copy is restricted to in-frame clones and leaves out a portion. The table records 55,000 or so clones, 82% of them present only once. The sample consisted of peripheral blood, taken from a patient treated with radiotherapy plus ipilimumab. The receptors come from a human donor with non-small cell lung cancer whose response to radiotherapy plus ipilimumab could not be evaluated. Both conserved end residues are part of each CDR3. The D gene is left open where the match is weak.

len	v_gene	d_gene	j_gene	CDR3aa
15	TRBV6-4	NA	TRBJ1-3	CASSGPGAKGNTIYF
12	TRBV28	NA	TRBJ2-2	CASSRGTGELFF
13	TRBV19	TRBD1	TRBJ2-7	CASSFRGPYEQYF
14	TRBV14	NA	TRBJ1-1	CASSQVAGNTEAFF
13	TRBV10-3	NA	TRBJ2-3	CAISEPGADTQYF
15	TRBV7-2	NA	TRBJ2-1	CASSLAPGRYNEQFF
13	TRBV9	NA	TRBJ2-7	CASSVARGYEQYF
14	TRBV28	NA	TRBJ2-3	CASNFGTYTDTQYF
13	TRBV30	TRBD2	TRBJ2-7	CAWQREPPYEQYF
15	TRBV10-1	TRBD1	TRBJ2-7	CASSESAQGAYEQYF
18	TRBV7-2	TRBD1	TRBJ1-2	CASSLEGPARQGGYGYTF
13	TRBV7-9	NA	TRBJ2-1	CASSLVGAGREFF
16	TRBV18	TRBD2	TRBJ2-5	CASSPQLAGGHETQYF
14	TRBV5-1	NA	TRBJ1-2	CASRALGGHYGYTF
16	TRBV9	TRBD2	TRBJ2-3	CASSVEAGGRADTQYF
14	TRBV9	TRBD1	TRBJ1-1	CASSAGTGPPEAFF
14	TRBV5-1	TRBD1	TRBJ1-1	CASSAGQAATEAFF
15	TRBV7-2	NA	TRBJ1-1	CASSLARQVNTEAFF
16	TRBV5-1	NA	TRBJ2-2	CASSLKGGLNTGELFF
13	TRBV30	TRBD1	TRBJ1-3	CAWSLLQGDTIYF
21	TRBV18	TRBD1	TRBJ2-1	CASSSRGGSSQGRSSYNEQFF
16	TRBV18	NA	TRBJ2-7	CASSAPGLESSYEQYF
13	TRBV30	NA	TRBJ1-1	CAWSARVTTEAFF
13	TRBV6-5	TRBD1	TRBJ1-2	CASSPHRGYGYTF
14	TRBV6-1	TRBD1	TRBJ1-4	CASRPGQSKEKLFF
15	TRBV6-6	NA	TRBJ1-4	CASQRTDGTNEKLFF
11	TRBV6-6	NA	TRBJ1-1	CASSYTAEAFF
15	TRBV5-1	TRBD2	TRBJ2-3	CASSFSGPQTDTQYF